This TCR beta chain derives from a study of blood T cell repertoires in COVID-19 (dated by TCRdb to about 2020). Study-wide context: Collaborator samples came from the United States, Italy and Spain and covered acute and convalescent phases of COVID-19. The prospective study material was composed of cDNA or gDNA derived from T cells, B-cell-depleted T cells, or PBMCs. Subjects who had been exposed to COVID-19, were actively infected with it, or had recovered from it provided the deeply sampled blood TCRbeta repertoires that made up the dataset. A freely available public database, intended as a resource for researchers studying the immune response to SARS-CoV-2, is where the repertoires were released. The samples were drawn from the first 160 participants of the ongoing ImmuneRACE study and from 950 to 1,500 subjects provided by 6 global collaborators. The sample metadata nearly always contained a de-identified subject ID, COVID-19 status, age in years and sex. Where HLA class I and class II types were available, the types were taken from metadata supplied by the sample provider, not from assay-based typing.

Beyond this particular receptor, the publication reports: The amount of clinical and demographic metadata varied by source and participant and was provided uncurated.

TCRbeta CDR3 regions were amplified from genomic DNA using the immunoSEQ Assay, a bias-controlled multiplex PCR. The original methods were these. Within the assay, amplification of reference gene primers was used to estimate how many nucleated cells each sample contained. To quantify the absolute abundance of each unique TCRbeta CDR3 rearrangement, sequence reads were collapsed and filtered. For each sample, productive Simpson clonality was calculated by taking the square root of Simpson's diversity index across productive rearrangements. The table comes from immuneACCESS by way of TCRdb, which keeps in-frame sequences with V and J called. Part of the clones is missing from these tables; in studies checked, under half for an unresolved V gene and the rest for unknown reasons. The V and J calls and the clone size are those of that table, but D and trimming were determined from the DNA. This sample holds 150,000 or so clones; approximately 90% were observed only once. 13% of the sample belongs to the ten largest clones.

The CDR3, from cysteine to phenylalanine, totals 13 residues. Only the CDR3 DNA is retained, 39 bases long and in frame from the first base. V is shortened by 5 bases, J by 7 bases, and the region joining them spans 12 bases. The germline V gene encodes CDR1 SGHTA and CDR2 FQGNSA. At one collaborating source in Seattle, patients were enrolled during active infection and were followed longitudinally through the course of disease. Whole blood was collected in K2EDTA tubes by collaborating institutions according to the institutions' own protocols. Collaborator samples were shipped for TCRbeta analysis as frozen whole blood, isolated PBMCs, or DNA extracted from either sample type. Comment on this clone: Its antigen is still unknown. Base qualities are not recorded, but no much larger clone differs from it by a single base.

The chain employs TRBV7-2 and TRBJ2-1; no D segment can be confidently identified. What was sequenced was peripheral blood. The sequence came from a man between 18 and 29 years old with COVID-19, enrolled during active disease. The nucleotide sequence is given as TGTGCCAGCAGCCCCAGGTGGGTAAATGAGCAGTTCTTC. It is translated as CASSPRWVNEQFF.